Below, 31 T cell receptor beta chains from the same sample are listed, as sequenced in a study of blood T cell repertoires in COVID-19 (dated by TCRdb to the early 2020s). The receptor library was made with the immunoSEQ multiplex PCR assay. The clones in this table, taken by TCRdb from immuneACCESS, are in-frame only. Not every clone is retained; where verified, under half of the shortfall comes from an unresolved V gene, and the cause of the rest is unknown. In this sample the table shows 200,000 to 250,000 clones, about 84% of which occur a single time. The top ten clonotypes cover approximately 1.8% of the sample. Source material: PBMCs or T cells enriched from blood (not recorded which). All receptors come from a man between 60 and 75 years old who had recovered from COVID-19.

The rearrangement uses TRBV27 and TRBJ2-2; 7 bases fit TRBD2. The CDR3 loop spans 15 amino acids. Germline-derived CDR1 and CDR2 are MNHEY and SMNVEV (reference sequence). V shed 2 bases, J shed 6 bases, and the junction held 6 bases outside the gene matches. For the CDR3, the DNA is TGTGCCAGCAGTTTAGTACGGGAGGTATCCGGGGAGCTGTTTTTT. This sequence encodes CASSLVREVSGELFF.

The chain uses TRBV6-5 and TRBJ1-2, with 8 bases lining up with TRBD1. Germline lookup yields CDR1 MNHEY and CDR2 SVGAGI. The length of the CDR3 is 15 residues. V shed 2 bases and J 4 bases; nucleotides not matched to a gene: 6. The CDR3 is CASSYTTGAGYGYTF. As DNA, the CDR3 is TGTGCCAGCAGTTACACGACAGGGGCTGGCTATGGCTACACCTTC.

This sequence joins TRBV6-2 or TRBV6-3 and TRBJ2-7; a weak D match, TRBD2 (5 bases). Germline values: CDR1 MNHEY, CDR2 SVGEGT. This CDR3 is built from 14 residues. Trimming took off 5 bases at V and 5 bases at J, with 16 bases between the two ends. The CDR3 DNA is TGTGCCAGCAGTCCCACCGGGGTTTCCCACGAGCAGTACTTC. It codes for CASSPTGVSHEQYF.

This clone has only one observation. Other DNA sequences of this sample code for an identical CDR3. CDR3 coding DNA: TGTGCCAGCAGCTTGGGGGGAGGGCAGCCCCAGCATTTT. It encodes CASSLGGGQPQHF. This chain joins TRBV7-9 and TRBJ1-5; maybe TRBD1 (5 bases). The CDR3 spans 13 residues. Germline CDR1 and CDR2: SEHNR and FQNEAQ (reference sequence). Trimming removed 3 bases at V and 7 bases at J, with 10 bases between.

V and J are TRBV27 and TRBJ2-1, with D unresolved. The CDR3 is made up of 13 amino acids. The ends were cut back, 3 bases at V and 5 bases at J, with 8 bases in the middle. Germline V lookup: CDR1 MNHEY, CDR2 SMNVEV (reference sequence). The DNA for the CDR3 is TGTGCCAGCAGTTTCCGGCGGAACAATGAGCAGTTCTTC. Protein product: CASSFRRNNEQFF.

The CDR3 sequence is CASSPSPTGQYF. The CDR3 coding sequence is TGTGCCAGCAGTCCCTCTCCTACGGGGCAGTACTTC. This chain joins TRBV2 and TRBJ2-7; D gene unclear. The CDR3 covers 12 residues. CDR1 is SNHLY and CDR2 is FYNNEI in the germline V gene. V was shortened by 5 bases and J by 9 bases, with 14 bases between the two germline ends.

The rearrangement joins TRBV18 to TRBJ2-2; 7 nucleotides align to TRBD1. This CDR3 is built from 16 residues. Per the germline V gene, CDR1 is KGHSH and CDR2 is LQKENI. V shed 4 bases and J 0 bases; nucleotides not matched to a gene: 5. CDR3 sequence: CASSLKGGPNTGELFF. As DNA, the CDR3 is TGTGCCAGCTCACTAAAAGGGGGCCCGAACACCGGGGAGCTGTTTTTT.

This clone was observed a single time. The chain links TRBV13 to TRBJ2-4; weak D call: TRBD2 (7 bases). Trimming pared 5 bases from V and 0 bases from J, leaving 14 bases between. The CDR3 consists of 16 residues. Germline CDR1 is PRHDT and CDR2 is FYEKMQ (reference sequence). As DNA, the CDR3 is TGTGCCAGCAGCCGGGGGGCGAGTCTAGCCAAAAACATTCAGTACTTC. Its protein product is CASSRGASLAKNIQYF.

The chain employs TRBV7-6 and TRBJ2-2; possibly TRBD2 for D (5 bases). The germline CDR1 and CDR2 sequences are SGHVS and FNYEAQ. The V and J ends lost 1 base and 8 bases respectively, with 14 bases between them. CDR3 size: 15 residues. CDR3 amino acids: CASSLEAGGWGELFF. For the CDR3, the DNA is TGTGCCAGCAGCTTAGAGGCAGGAGGTTGGGGGGAGCTGTTTTTT.

This chain uses TRBV28 with TRBJ2-5, with a tentative D call TRBD2 (6 bases). The CDR3 is made up of 14 amino acids. V lost 1 base and J 11 bases, leaving 17 bases between the germline ends. Germline V gene lookup returns CDR1 MDHEN and CDR2 SYDVKM. The CDR3 here is CASSLSLGSGLQYF. In DNA form, the CDR3 reads TGTGCCAGCAGTTTATCGTTGGGGAGCGGGCTTCAGTACTTC.

This chain links TRBV5-1 with TRBJ1-1, with a tentative D call TRBD1 (6 bases). In germline, CDR1 is SGHRS, CDR2 YFSETQ. The ends were cut back, 2 bases at V and 2 bases at J, with 10 bases in the middle. CDR3 size: 14 residues. The CDR3 loop reads CASSLQGTNTEAFF. CDR3 DNA sequence: TGCGCCAGCAGCTTACAGGGCACAAACACTGAAGCTTTCTTT.

The rearrangement links TRBV29-1 to TRBJ1-2, with 9 nucleotides matching TRBD1. V lost 4 bases and J lost 8; bases outside the gene matches: 11. CDR3 length equals 14 residues. Germline V CDR1 and CDR2: SQVTM, ANQGSEA. This CDR3 reads CSVGIGGQGNGYTF. CDR3 DNA: TGCAGCGTTGGAATAGGGGGACAGGGAAACGGCTACACCTTC.

This clone appeared once. The rearrangement links TRBV7-3 to TRBJ2-1; TRBD2 matches 8 bases. The CDR3 runs to 16 residues. Trimming cost V 4 bases and J 6 bases; bases outside gene matches: 11. Germline-derived CDR1 and CDR2 are SGHTA and FQGTGA. CDR3 sequence (DNA): TGTGCCAGCAGCTCCCAGGGACTAGTAGGGTTCAATGAGCAGTTCTTC. Its protein is CASSSQGLVGFNEQFF.

The chain uses TRBV29-1 and TRBJ2-7, with a weak D call TRBD1 (6 bases). Trimming took off 5 bases at V and 0 bases at J, with 17 bases between the two ends. Germline CDR1 SQVTM, CDR2 ANQGSEA. The CDR3 extends over 15 amino acids. The CDR3 spells CSVKQGYESSYEQYF. CDR3 bases: TGCAGCGTTAAACAGGGATATGAGAGCTCCTACGAGCAGTACTTC.

The V call is TRBV9, the J call TRBJ2-2, with D perhaps TRBD2 (5 bases). This CDR3 has 14 amino acids. Trimming left V 2 bases short and J 3 bases short, with 8 bases between. Germline-derived CDR1 and CDR2 are SGDLS and YYNGEE. This chain's CDR3 is CASSVGLDTGELFF. Written as DNA, the CDR3 is TGTGCCAGCAGCGTTGGACTCGACACCGGGGAGCTGTTTTTT.

The chain links TRBV5-6 to TRBJ1-3; TRBD1 matches at 7 bases. The CDR3 is 15 amino acids. V trimming: 2 bases; J trimming: 1 base; junction bases outside the gene matches: 3. The V gene's germline CDR1 is SGHDT and CDR2 YYEEEE. The CDR3 sequence: CASSFHRGSGNTIYF. The CDR3 bases are TGTGCCAGCAGCTTCCACAGGGGATCTGGAAACACCATATATTTT.

The genes are TRBV19 and TRBJ1-1, with D unclear. Germline lookup yields CDR1 LNHDA and CDR2 SQIVND (reference sequence). Trimming shortened V by 7 bases and J by 3 bases, and 15 bases separated the two germline ends. The CDR3 has 14 amino acids. The CDR3: CASTVTRVDTEAFF. As DNA, the CDR3 is TGTGCCAGTACGGTCACTCGGGTTGACACTGAAGCTTTCTTT.

Notes on this clone: The sample contains more than one DNA sequence encoding this CDR3. The genes are TRBV19 and TRBJ2-2; TRBD1 is a possible D gene (6 bases). V lost 5 bases, J lost 3 bases, and 10 bases lay in between. This CDR3 has 14 residues. CDR1 and CDR2 from the germline V gene are LNHDA and SQIVND (reference sequence). CDR3 sequence: CASSLQGYTGELFF. The CDR3 bases are TGTGCCAGTAGTCTCCAGGGGTACACCGGGGAGCTGTTTTTT.

This chain links TRBV19 with TRBJ1-1; D gene ambiguous. CDR3 size: 14 residues. Trimming took 5 bases from V and 1 from J, leaving 11 bases between them. CDR1 is LNHDA and CDR2 is SQIVND in the germline V gene (reference sequence). The CDR3 sequence: CASSATHRNTEAFF. CDR3 DNA sequence: TGTGCCAGTAGTGCTACCCACAGGAACACTGAAGCTTTCTTT.

J is TRBJ1-5 and V is TRBV4-1, with TRBD1 matching 9 bases. Per germline, CDR1 MGHRA and CDR2 YSYEKL. V shed 4 bases, J shed 2 bases, and the junction held 3 bases outside the gene matches. This CDR3 comprises 15 residues. In nucleotides, the CDR3 is TGCGCCAGCAGCCCGGGGGACAGGGGCAATCAGCCCCAGCATTTT. It yields the protein CASSPGDRGNQPQHF.

V usage is TRBV5-1 and J usage is TRBJ2-7; 7 nucleotides agree with TRBD1. The CDR3 sequence is 12 residues long. Germline CDR1 reads SGHRS; CDR2 reads YFSETQ. J gave up 3 bases and V 4 bases, and 1 base lay outside the gene matches. Here the CDR3 reads CASSGTDYEQYF. The DNA of the CDR3 is TGCGCCAGCAGCGGGACAGACTACGAGCAGTACTTC.

This clone appeared a single time. The chain carries TRBV7-9 and TRBJ2-3, with 8 bases fitting TRBD2. J gave up 1 base and V 2 bases, and 5 bases lay outside the gene matches. The germline V gene has CDR1 SEHNR and CDR2 FQNEAQ (reference sequence). This CDR3 is built from 16 residues. The CDR3 here is CASSLIGGAGTDTQYF. The CDR3 bases are TGTGCCAGCAGCTTAATCGGGGGGGCCGGCACAGATACGCAGTATTTT.

The chain recombines TRBV6-5 with TRBJ1-1, with D perhaps TRBD1 (5 bases). The V gene lost 2 bases and the J gene lost 5 bases, with 15 bases spanning the gap. The V gene's germline CDR1 is MNHEY and CDR2 SVGAGI. The CDR3 runs 15 residues. CDR3 coding DNA: TGTGCCAGCAGTTACGGAACAGGAGAGGAAACTGAAGCTTTCTTT. It encodes CASSYGTGEETEAFF.

The V call is TRBV5-8, the J call TRBJ1-2, with TRBD1 matching over 9 bases. The junction had 13 bases not matched to a gene; V was cut back by 3 bases and J by 4 bases. The germline V gene encodes CDR1 SGHTS and CDR2 YDEGEE. CDR3 size: 17 residues. The DNA of the CDR3 is TGTGCCAGCAGCTATACCGGGACAGGGCTTACTCTCTATGGCTACACCTTC. Translation: CASSYTGTGLTLYGYTF. Drawing the rest from reference TRBV5-8 and TRBJ1-2, the complete variable domain is EAGVTQSPTHLIKTRGQQATLRCSPISGHTSVYWYQQALGLGLQFLLWYDEGEERNRGNFPPRFSGRQFPNYSSELNVNALELEDSALYLCASSYTGTGLTLYGYTFGSGTRLTVV.

In its sample, this clone was seen once. The V and J genes are TRBV4-3 and TRBJ2-7; tentatively, D is TRBD2 (6 bases). Germline values: CDR1 LGHNA, CDR2 YSLEER. V lost 0 bases, J lost 0 bases, and 15 bases lay in between. The CDR3 is made up of 17 amino acids. The CDR3 region is CASSQDLGATSSYEQYF. CDR3 DNA: TGCGCCAGCAGCCAAGATCTAGGGGCGACTAGCTCCTACGAGCAGTACTTC.

This clone has just one count. This chain uses TRBV7-9 with TRBJ2-5, with D possibly matching TRBD2 (5 bases). V was cut by 4 bases and J by 5 bases, with 17 bases left in between. The CDR3 has 15 amino acids. Germline V gene sequence: CDR1 SEHNR, CDR2 FQNEAQ (reference sequence). Here the CDR3 DNA reads TGTGCCAGCAGCTCGGGTCGCGGGTTGGTGGAGACCCAGTACTTC. This encodes CASSSGRGLVETQYF.

Only a few counts were recorded for this clone. CDR3 nucleotide sequence: TGTGCCAGCAGCTTAGGGAAGGGGGCTGACACCGGGGAGCTGTTTTTT. Its translation: CASSLGKGADTGELFF. The gene calls are TRBV7-2 and TRBJ2-2; 7 positions match TRBD1. CDR3 length: 16 residues. After removal of 1 base from V and 3 bases from J, the junction contained 5 bases not matched to a gene. Germline values: CDR1 SGHTA, CDR2 FQGNSA.

The chain has TRBV27 and TRBJ1-2; tentative D call: TRBD1 (6 bases). This CDR3 has 14 amino acids. V lost 5 bases, J lost 8 bases, and 18 bases lay in between. In germline, CDR1 is MNHEY, CDR2 SMNVEV (reference sequence). The CDR3 DNA reads as TGTGCCAGCAGTAGACGGGAAGCAGGGGTCGGCTACACCTTC. This codes for CASSRREAGVGYTF.

The V gene is TRBV5-1, the J gene TRBJ1-4; no clear D gene. CDR1 is SGHRS, CDR2 YFSETQ, per germline. This CDR3 has 15 residues. Trimming stripped 4 bases from V and 3 bases from J, with 13 bases between. The CDR3 sequence is CASSPSEPANEKLFF. Written as DNA, the CDR3 is TGCGCCAGCAGCCCCAGCGAACCGGCTAATGAAAAACTGTTTTTT.

The chain carries TRBV30 and TRBJ2-2; weak D call: TRBD2 (6 bases). This CDR3 has 15 residues. V lost 3 bases and J lost 4, with 15 bases in between. CDR1 and CDR2 (germline): GTSNPN, SVGIG (reference sequence). In nucleotides, the CDR3 is TGTGCCTGGAGCCCGGGACTGCCGGGCACCGGGGAGCTGTTTTTT. It codes for CAWSPGLPGTGELFF.

J is TRBJ1-1 and V is TRBV6-5; D may be TRBD1 (5 bases). From germline, CDR1 is MNHEY and CDR2 SVGAGI. V was shortened by 8 bases and J by 0 bases, with 13 bases between the two germline ends. The CDR3 totals 14 residues. CDR3 sequence: CASAIQDMNTEAFF. In DNA form, the CDR3 reads TGTGCCAGCGCGATACAGGACATGAACACTGAAGCTTTCTTT.